These 18 T cell receptor beta chains originate from one sample sequenced in a study of shared clonotypes between healthy human individuals. Assay: immunoSEQ multiplex PCR; the TCRdb copy retains only in-frame clones and omits some. The repertoire holds 2 million to 2.5 million clones, under 95% seen once, with roughly 1.7% in the top ten. Naive CD8 cells comprised CD45RO-negative, CCR7-positively selected cells, excluding terminally differentiated effector memory CD45RA+ cells. What was sequenced was naive CD8+ T cells from PBMCs. The receptors shown here come from a man younger than 35 in good health. Some clones in this sample may be carry-over from other donors' samples.

The chain combines TRBV4-1 with TRBJ2-3; 15 nucleotides agree with TRBD2. J gave up 6 bases and V 4 bases, and 8 bases lay outside the gene matches. This CDR3 region has 17 residues. Germline CDR1 and CDR2: MGHRA and YSYEKL. The CDR3 is CASSRGTSGGRVDTQYF. CDR3 in DNA: TGCGCCAGCAGCCGAGGGACTAGCGGGGGGAGGGTGGATACGCAGTATTTT.

The chain couples TRBV4-3 to TRBJ2-5, with D perhaps TRBD2 (5 bases). The germline gives CDR1 LGHNA, CDR2 YSLEER. The CDR3 totals 16 residues. V was clipped by 0 bases and J by 5 bases, with 16 bases between them. The CDR3 loop reads CASSQDYRDLQETQYF. In nucleotides, the CDR3 is TGCGCCAGCAGCCAAGATTATCGGGATTTACAGGAGACCCAGTACTTC.

This clone showed up just once. V is TRBV6-1 and J is TRBJ2-7; D perhaps matches TRBD1 (6 bases). Germline V lookup: CDR1 MNHNS, CDR2 SASEGT. There are 12 residues in the CDR3. V lost 11 bases and J lost 0, with 11 bases in between. Here the CDR3 DNA reads TGTGCCTCTAGGGGGATCTCCTACGAGCAGTACTTC. Its protein product is CASRGISYEQYF.

The gene calls are TRBV6-1 and TRBJ2-7; TRBD2 is a possible D gene (6 bases). The V and J ends lost 3 bases and 4 bases respectively, with 19 bases between them. The CDR3 has 16 amino acids. CDR1 is MNHNS, CDR2 SASEGT, per germline. The CDR3 here is CASSDGFYGSGYEQYF. The CDR3 coding sequence is TGTGCCAGCAGTGATGGTTTCTACGGGAGTGGGTACGAGCAGTACTTC.

This sequence joins TRBV5-1 and TRBJ2-1; D is uncertain. The V end was cut by 6 bases, the J end by 1 base, with 8 bases between. The CDR3 is made up of 13 amino acids. In germline, CDR1 is SGHRS, CDR2 YFSETQ. The CDR3 reads CASTAASYNEQFF. DNA of the CDR3: TGCGCCAGCACTGCAGCGTCCTACAATGAGCAGTTCTTC.

The V gene is TRBV4-2, the J gene TRBJ2-3; D gene uncertain. The germline V gene encodes CDR1 LGHNA and CDR2 YNFKEQ. The CDR3 covers 14 residues. V gave up 4 bases and J gave up 1 base, with 9 bases separating them. CDR3 protein: CASSPLDGTDTQYF. The CDR3 DNA reads as TGTGCCAGCAGCCCCCTGGACGGCACAGATACGCAGTATTTT.

The V call is TRBV6-5, the J call TRBJ2-7, with D possibly TRBD2 on 5 matching bases. Germline V gives CDR1 MNHEY, CDR2 SVGAGI. The CDR3 has 14 amino acids. The V and J ends lost 6 bases and 0 bases respectively, with 12 bases between them. In nucleotides, the CDR3 is TGTGCCAGCAGCTCGATGGCGGGCTCCTACGAGCAGTACTTC. Translated, it gives CASSSMAGSYEQYF.

The chain combines TRBV7-2 with TRBJ2-2; 8 nucleotides match TRBD1. This CDR3 spans 16 amino acids. Germline trimming cut 2 bases from V and 5 bases from J; bases unmatched to any gene: 7. Germline CDR1 reads SGHTA; CDR2 reads FQGNSA. CDR3 sequence (DNA): TGTGCCAGCAGCTTATTTGACAGGGGAGGAACCGGGGAGCTGTTTTTT. Protein sequence: CASSLFDRGGTGELFF.

The V call is TRBV28, the J call TRBJ2-5; 7 nucleotides agree with TRBD1. The V gene end was trimmed by 5 bases and the J gene end by 2 bases; junction bases not matched to a gene: 8. This CDR3 has 15 amino acids. The germline CDR1 and CDR2 sequences are MDHEN and SYDVKM. The CDR3 protein is CASSTVGDRQETQYF. The CDR3 nucleotides are TGTGCCAGCAGTACCGTGGGGGACAGACAAGAGACCCAGTACTTC.

Only one count was recorded for this clone. J is TRBJ1-2 and V is TRBV28; maybe TRBD1 (6 bases). The CDR3 is 15 residues long. Deletions cut 7 bases from V and 6 bases from J, with 21 bases between. The germline gives CDR1 MDHEN, CDR2 SYDVKM. Here the CDR3 DNA reads TGTGCCAGCAAGGCGGCCAGGGGATGGGTGGATGGCTACACCTTC. Its protein product is CASKAARGWVDGYTF.

The chain employs TRBV4-1 and TRBJ2-1, with TRBD1 matching 9 bases. The CDR3 runs to 16 residues. V lost 6 bases to trimming and J lost 9 bases; unmatched junction nucleotides: 15. The V gene's germline CDR1 is MGHRA and CDR2 YSYEKL. As DNA, the CDR3 is TGCGCCAGCAGTTACGACGGGACAGGGACTTTGGGTGAGCAGTTCTTC. This codes for CASSYDGTGTLGEQFF.

CDR3 DNA: TGCGCCAGCAGCTTGGACCCACAGGGTAGGACTGAAGCTTTCTTT. Translated: CASSLDPQGRTEAFF. The V and J genes are TRBV5-1 and TRBJ1-1; tentatively, D is TRBD1 (6 bases). CDR3 length equals 15 residues. Trimming shortened V by 0 bases and J by 5 bases, and 14 bases separated the two germline ends. In germline, CDR1 is SGHRS, CDR2 YFSETQ.

The rearrangement links TRBV28 to TRBJ2-7; D ambiguous. V shed 2 bases and J shed 3 bases, with 11 bases lying between them. The CDR3 loop spans 14 amino acids. Per germline, CDR1 MDHEN and CDR2 SYDVKM. CDR3 DNA sequence: TGTGCCAGCAGTTTAGCCGGGTCGGACTACGAGCAGTACTTC. This encodes CASSLAGSDYEQYF.

This chain connects TRBV6-1 to TRBJ2-1; TRBD2 matches at 7 bases. The trim removed 4 bases at V and 3 bases at J, leaving 15 bases unmatched. CDR3 length equals 18 residues. Germline V CDR1 and CDR2: MNHNS, SASEGT. The CDR3: CASSGELREALNYNEQFF. Written as DNA, the CDR3 is TGTGCCAGCAGTGGAGAACTACGGGAGGCTCTCAACTACAATGAGCAGTTCTTC.

V and J are TRBV7-9 and TRBJ1-2, with 8 bases lining up with TRBD1. The CDR3 totals 13 residues. Germline V lookup: CDR1 SEHNR, CDR2 FQNEAQ (reference sequence). The junction had 6 bases not matched to a gene; V was cut back by 4 bases and J by 8 bases. The CDR3 protein is CASSYGQGPGYTF. In DNA, the CDR3 is TGTGCCAGCAGCTATGGACAGGGCCCAGGCTACACCTTC.

The V gene is TRBV10-2, the J gene TRBJ2-5; D is possibly TRBD2 (6 bases). Germline V gene sequence: CDR1 WSHSY, CDR2 SAAADI. CDR3 length equals 14 residues. V was clipped by 7 bases and J by 2 bases, with 14 bases between them. The CDR3 DNA reads as TGCGCCAGCAACCCCGCGGGGATACAAGAGACCCAGTACTTC. Protein: CASNPAGIQETQYF.

The CDR3, as DNA: TGTGCCAGCAGCTCCCAACGGGGGGGGCGGACGCAGTATTTT. This translates into CASSSQRGGRTQYF. The V and J genes are TRBV7-8 and TRBJ2-3; the match to TRBD2 covers 8 bases. CDR3 size: 14 residues. Per the germline V gene, CDR1 is SGHVS and CDR2 is FQNEAQ. V shed 4 bases and J 9 bases; nucleotides not matched to a gene: 9.

This clone has a single count. The rearrangement joins TRBV19 to TRBJ2-1, with TRBD2 identical over 11 bases. The CDR3 consists of 14 residues. CDR1 and CDR2 from the germline V gene are LNHDA and SQIVND (reference sequence). The J segment lost 4 bases and the V segment lost 8 bases, leaving 4 bases of the junction unmatched. In DNA form, the CDR3 reads TGTGCCAGTTACGGGACTAGCGGATACAATGAGCAGTTCTTC. As protein: CASYGTSGYNEQFF.